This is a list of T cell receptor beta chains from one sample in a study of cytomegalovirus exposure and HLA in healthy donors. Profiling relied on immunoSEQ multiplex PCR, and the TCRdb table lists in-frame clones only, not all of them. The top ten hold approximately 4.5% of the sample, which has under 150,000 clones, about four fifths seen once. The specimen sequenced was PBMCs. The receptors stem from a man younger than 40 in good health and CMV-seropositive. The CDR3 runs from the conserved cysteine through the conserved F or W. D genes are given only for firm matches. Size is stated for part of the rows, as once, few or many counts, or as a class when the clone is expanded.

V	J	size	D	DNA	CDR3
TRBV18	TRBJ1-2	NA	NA	TGTGCCAGCTCACCGTCTGGGCAGCCCTATGGCTACACCTTC	CASSPSGQPYGYTF
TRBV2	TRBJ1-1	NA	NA	TGTGCCACGGTGGGGGAGGGCACTGAAGCTTTCTTT	CATVGEGTEAFF
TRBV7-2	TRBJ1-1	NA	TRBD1	TGTGCCAGCAGCTTGCAGGGGGCGGGAACTGAAGCTTTCTTT	CASSLQGAGTEAFF
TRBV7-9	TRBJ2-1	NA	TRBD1	TGTGCCAGCAGCTCCACCGGGACAGGGGCGGGCGTGCAGTTCTTC	CASSSTGTGAGVQFF
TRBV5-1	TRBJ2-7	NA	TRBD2	TGCGCCAGCAGCTTACTAGCGGGAAATTCCTACGAGCAGTACTTC	CASSLLAGNSYEQYF
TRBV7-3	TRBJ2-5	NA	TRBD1	TGTGCCAGCAGCATGACAGGGATCGGAATAGAGACCCAGTACTTC	CASSMTGIGIETQYF
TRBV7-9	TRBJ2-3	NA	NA	TGTGCCAGCAGCTTGGACTCAGATACGCAGTATTTT	CASSLDSDTQYF
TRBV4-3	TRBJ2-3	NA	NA	TGCGCCAGCAGCCATCGGGCGGGCAGCACAGATACGCAGTATTTT	CASSHRAGSTDTQYF
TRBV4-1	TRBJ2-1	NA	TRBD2	TGCGCCAGCAGCCAGGATATGACACCGGGACTAGCGGGGAGCTCCTACAATGAGCAGTTCTTC	CASSQDMTPGLAGSSYNEQFF
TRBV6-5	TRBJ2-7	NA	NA	TGTGCCAGCAGTTACTCGAGAGGCCTCTACGAGCAGTACTTC	CASSYSRGLYEQYF
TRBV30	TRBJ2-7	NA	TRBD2	TGTGCCTGGAAATCTGGCGGGAGTCAGGTCGAGCAGTACTTC	CAWKSGGSQVEQYF
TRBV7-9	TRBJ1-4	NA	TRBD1	TGTGCCAGCAGCCCACAACAGGGGCACTTGGGTAATGAAAAACTGTTTTTT	CASSPQQGHLGNEKLFF
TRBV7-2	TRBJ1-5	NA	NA	TGTGCCAGCAGCTTAGAACACGCCTATCAGCCCCAGCATTTT	CASSLEHAYQPQHF
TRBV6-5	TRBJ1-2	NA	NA	TGTGCCAGCAGTTACTCAGGGGGTCGCTATGGCTACACCTTC	CASSYSGGRYGYTF
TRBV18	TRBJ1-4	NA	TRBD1	TGTGCCAGCTCACCCGGGACAGGGCCTGAAAAACTGTTTTTT	CASSPGTGPEKLFF
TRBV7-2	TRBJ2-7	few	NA	TGTGCCAGCAGCTTAACGGGGGATTACTACGAGCAGTACTTC	CASSLTGDYYEQYF
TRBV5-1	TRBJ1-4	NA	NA	TGCGCCAGCAGCTTGGGGACAGCTGCAACTAATGAAAAACTGTTTTTT	CASSLGTAATNEKLFF
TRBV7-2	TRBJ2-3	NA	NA	TGTGCCAGCAGCTTAATGGGCGGCACAGATACGCAGTATTTT	CASSLMGGTDTQYF
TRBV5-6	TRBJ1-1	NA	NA	TGTGCCAGCAGCTCCCGAGGGGGTGGGCAGGGCGGCACTGAAGCTTTCTTT	CASSSRGGGQGGTEAFF
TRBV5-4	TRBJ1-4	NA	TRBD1	TGTGCCAGCAGCACCGGGACAGCGAATGAAAAACTGTTTTTT	CASSTGTANEKLFF
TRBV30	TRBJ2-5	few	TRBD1	TGTGCCTGGAGTCGAGGGGACAGGGGTTTTTTCGTGACCCAGTACTTC	CAWSRGDRGFFVTQYF
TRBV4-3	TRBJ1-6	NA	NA	TGCGCCAGCAGCCAAGCGAGTTCACCCCTCCACTTT	CASSQASSPLHF
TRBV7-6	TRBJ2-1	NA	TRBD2	TGTGCCAGCAGCCTATTTACTAGCGGAGCCTCCTACAATGAGCAGTTCTTC	CASSLFTSGASYNEQFF
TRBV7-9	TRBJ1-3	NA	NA	TGTGCCAGCAGCTTGGCCGGAAACACCATATATTTT	CASSLAGNTIYF
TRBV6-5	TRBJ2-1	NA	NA	TGTGCCAGCAGTTATAATGGGCCCCCCTACAATGAGCAGTTCTTC	CASSYNGPPYNEQFF
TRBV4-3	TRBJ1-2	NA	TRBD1	TGCGCCAGCAGCCAAGATGGATTTGAACAGGGGTTTTATGGCTACACCTTC	CASSQDGFEQGFYGYTF
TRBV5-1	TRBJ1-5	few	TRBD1	TGCGCCAGCAGCTTGGGACCGCGGACAGGGGACAATCAGCCCCAGCATTTT	CASSLGPRTGDNQPQHF
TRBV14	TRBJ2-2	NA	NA	TGTGCCAGCAGCCCCTTCGGCGGCGGGGAGCTGTTTTTT	CASSPFGGGELFF
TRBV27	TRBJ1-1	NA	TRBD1	TGTGCCAGCAGACAAAACAGGGGGGTTATCACTGAAGCTTTCTTT	CASRQNRGVITEAFF